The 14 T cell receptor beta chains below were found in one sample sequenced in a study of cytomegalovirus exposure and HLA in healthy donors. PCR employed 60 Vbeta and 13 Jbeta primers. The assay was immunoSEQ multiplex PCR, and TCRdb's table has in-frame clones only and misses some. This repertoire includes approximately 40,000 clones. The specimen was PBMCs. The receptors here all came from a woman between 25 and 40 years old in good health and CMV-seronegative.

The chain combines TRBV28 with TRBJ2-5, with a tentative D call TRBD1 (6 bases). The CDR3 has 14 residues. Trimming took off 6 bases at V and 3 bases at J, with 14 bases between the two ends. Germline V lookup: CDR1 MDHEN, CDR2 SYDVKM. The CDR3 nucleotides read TGTGCCAGCAGCTCCAGGGGACGGGAAGAGACCCAGTACTTC. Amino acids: CASSSRGREETQYF.

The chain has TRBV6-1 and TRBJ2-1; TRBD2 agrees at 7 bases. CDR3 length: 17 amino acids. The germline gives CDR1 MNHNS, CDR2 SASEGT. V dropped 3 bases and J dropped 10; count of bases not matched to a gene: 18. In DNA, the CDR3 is TGTGCCAGCAGTGAGTGGGCTAGCGGTCCACCGTGGGTGGAGCAGTTCTTC. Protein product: CASSEWASGPPWVEQFF.

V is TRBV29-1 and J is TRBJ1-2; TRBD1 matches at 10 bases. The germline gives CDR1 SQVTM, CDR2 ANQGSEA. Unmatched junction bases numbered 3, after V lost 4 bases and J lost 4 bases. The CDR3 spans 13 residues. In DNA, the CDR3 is TGCAGCGTTGTGGGACAGGGGCCCTATGGCTACACCTTC. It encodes CSVVGQGPYGYTF.

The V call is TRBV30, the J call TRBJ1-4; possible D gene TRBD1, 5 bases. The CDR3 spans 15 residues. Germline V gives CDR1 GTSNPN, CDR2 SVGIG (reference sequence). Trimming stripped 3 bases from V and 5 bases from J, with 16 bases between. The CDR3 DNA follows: TGTGCCTGGAGAAAAAGCGGGACGGGGAATGAAAAACTGTTTTTT. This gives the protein CAWRKSGTGNEKLFF.

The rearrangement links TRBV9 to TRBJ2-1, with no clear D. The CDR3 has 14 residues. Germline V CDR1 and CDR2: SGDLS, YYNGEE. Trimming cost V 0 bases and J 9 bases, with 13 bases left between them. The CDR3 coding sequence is TGTGCCAGCAGCGTAGGATCACGGTCGGGTGAGCAGTTCTTC. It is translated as CASSVGSRSGEQFF.

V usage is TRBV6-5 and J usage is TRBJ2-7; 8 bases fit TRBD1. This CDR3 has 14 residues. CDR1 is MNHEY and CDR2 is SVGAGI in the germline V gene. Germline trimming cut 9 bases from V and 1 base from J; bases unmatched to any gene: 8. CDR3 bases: TGTGCCAGGACTACGGGACAGGCTTCCTACGAGCAGTACTTC. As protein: CARTTGQASYEQYF.

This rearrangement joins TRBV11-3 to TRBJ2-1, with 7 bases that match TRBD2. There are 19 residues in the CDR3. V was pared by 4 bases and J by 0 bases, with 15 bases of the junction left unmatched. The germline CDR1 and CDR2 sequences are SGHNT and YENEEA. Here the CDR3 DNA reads TGTGCCAGCAGCTCACGCGGCCATGCGGGAGAGAGCTCCTACAATGAGCAGTTCTTC. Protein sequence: CASSSRGHAGESSYNEQFF. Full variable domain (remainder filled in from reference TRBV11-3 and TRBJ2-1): EAGVVQSPRYKIIEKKQPVAFWCNPISGHNTLYWYLQNLGQGPELLIRYENEEAVDDSQLPKDRFSAERLKGVDSTLKIQPAELGDSAVYLCASSSRGHAGESSYNEQFFGPGTRLTVL.

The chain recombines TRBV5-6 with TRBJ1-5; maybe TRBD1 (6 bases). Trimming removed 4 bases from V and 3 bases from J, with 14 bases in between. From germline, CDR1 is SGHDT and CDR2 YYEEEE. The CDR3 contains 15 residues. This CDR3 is CASSLLGASNQPQHF. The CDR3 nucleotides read TGTGCCAGCAGCCTCCTGGGGGCCTCCAATCAGCCCCAGCATTTT.

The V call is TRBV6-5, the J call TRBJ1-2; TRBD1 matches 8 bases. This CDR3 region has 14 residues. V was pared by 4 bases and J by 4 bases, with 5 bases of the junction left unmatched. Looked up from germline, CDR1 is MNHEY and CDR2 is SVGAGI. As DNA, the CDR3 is TGTGCCAGCAGTTCGGACAGGGTTAGCTATGGCTACACCTTC. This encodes CASSSDRVSYGYTF.

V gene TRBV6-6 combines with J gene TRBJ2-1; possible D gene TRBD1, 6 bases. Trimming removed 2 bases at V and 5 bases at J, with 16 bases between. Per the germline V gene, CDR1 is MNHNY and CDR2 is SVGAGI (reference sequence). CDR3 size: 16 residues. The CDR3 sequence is CASSYPPRRGNNEQFF. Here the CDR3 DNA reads TGTGCCAGCAGTTACCCCCCTAGAAGGGGGAACAATGAGCAGTTCTTC.

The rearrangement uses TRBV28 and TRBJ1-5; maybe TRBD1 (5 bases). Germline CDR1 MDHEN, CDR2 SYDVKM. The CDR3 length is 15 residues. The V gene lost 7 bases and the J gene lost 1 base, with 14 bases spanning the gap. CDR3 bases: TGTGCCAGCATTACCCGGGCAGGGAGCAATCAGCCCCAGCATTTT. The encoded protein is CASITRAGSNQPQHF. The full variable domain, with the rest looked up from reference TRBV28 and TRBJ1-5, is DVKVTQSSRYLVKRTGEKVFLECVQDMDHENMFWYRQDPGLGLRLIYFSYDVKMKEKGDIPEGYSVSREKKERFSLILESASTNQTSMYLCASITRAGSNQPQHFGDGTRLSIL.

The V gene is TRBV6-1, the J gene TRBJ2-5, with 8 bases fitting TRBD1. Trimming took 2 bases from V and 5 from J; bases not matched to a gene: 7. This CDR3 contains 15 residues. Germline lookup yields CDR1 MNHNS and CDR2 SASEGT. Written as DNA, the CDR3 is TGTGCCAGCAGTGAAACAGGGGGTGTTGTGGAGACCCAGTACTTC. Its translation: CASSETGGVVETQYF.

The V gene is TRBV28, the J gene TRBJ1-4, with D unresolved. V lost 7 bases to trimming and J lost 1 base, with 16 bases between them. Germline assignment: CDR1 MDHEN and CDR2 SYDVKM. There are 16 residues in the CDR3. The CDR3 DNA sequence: TGTGCCAGCAATTCCCCTTCGAGGGAAACTAATGAAAAACTGTTTTTT. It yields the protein CASNSPSRETNEKLFF.

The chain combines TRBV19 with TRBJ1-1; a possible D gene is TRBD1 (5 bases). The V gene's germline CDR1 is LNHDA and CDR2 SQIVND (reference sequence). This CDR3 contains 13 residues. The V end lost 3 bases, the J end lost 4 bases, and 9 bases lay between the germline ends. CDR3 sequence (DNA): TGTGCCAGTAGTATCGGGGGAGTCACTGAAGCTTTCTTT. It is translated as CASSIGGVTEAFF.